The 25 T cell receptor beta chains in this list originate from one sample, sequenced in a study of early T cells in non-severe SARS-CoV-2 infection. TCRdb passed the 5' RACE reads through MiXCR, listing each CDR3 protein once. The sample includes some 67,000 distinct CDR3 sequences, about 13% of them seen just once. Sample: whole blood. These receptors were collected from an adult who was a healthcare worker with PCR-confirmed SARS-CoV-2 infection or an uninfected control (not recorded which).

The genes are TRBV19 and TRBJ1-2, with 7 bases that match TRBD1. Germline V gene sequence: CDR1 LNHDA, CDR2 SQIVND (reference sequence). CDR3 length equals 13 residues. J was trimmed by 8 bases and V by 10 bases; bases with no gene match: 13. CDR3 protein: CATRRPDREGYTF. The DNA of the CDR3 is TGTGCCACTCGCCGACCCGACAGGGAAGGCTACACCTTC.

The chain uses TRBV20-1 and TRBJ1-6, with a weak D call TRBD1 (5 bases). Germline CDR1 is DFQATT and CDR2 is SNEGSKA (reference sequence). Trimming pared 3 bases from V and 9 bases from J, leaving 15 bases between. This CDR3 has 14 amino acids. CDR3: CSASAGTLSSPLHF. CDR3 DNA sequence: TGCAGTGCTAGCGCAGGGACCCTTAGTTCACCCCTCCACTTT.

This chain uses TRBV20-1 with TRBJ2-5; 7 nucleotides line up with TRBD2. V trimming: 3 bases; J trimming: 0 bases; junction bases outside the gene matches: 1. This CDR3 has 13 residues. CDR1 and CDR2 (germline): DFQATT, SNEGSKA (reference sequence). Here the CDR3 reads CSARGGNQETQYF. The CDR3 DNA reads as TGCAGTGCTAGGGGGGGGAACCAAGAGACCCAGTACTTC.

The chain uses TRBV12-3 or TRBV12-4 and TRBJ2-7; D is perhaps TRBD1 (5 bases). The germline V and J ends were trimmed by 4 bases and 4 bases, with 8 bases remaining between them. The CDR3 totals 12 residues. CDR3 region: CASSWQGYEQYF. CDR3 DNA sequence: TGTGCCAGCAGTTGGCAGGGTTACGAGCAGTACTTC.

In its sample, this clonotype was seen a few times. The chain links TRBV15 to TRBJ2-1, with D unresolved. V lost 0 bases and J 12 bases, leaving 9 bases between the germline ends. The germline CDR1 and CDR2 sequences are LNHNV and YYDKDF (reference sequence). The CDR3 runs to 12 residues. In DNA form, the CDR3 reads TGTGCCACCAGCAGAGATCTCGGTGGGCAGTTCTTC. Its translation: CATSRDLGGQFF.

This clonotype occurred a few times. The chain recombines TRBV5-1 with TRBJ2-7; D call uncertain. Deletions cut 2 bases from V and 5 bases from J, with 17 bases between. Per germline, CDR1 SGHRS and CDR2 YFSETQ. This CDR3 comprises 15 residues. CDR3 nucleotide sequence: TGCGCCAGCAGCTTAGAAATATGGCAGCCCAACGAGCAGTACTTC. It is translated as CASSLEIWQPNEQYF.

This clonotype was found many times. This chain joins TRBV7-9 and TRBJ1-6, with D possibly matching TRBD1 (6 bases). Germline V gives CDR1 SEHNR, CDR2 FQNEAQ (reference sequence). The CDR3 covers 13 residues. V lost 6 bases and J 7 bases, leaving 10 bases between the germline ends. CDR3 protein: CASRGQGNSPLHF. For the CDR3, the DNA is TGTGCCAGCAGGGGTCAGGGGAATTCACCCCTCCACTTT.

The CDR3 DNA follows: TGTGCCAGCTCGATGGGCGGGAGTACAGATACGCAGTATTTT. Translated, it gives CASSMGGSTDTQYF. The chain recombines TRBV6-2 or TRBV6-3 with TRBJ2-3, with 7 bases that match TRBD2. V shed 8 bases, J shed 3 bases, and the junction held 8 bases outside the gene matches. Germline V gene sequence: CDR1 MNHEY, CDR2 SVGEGT. This CDR3 has 14 residues.

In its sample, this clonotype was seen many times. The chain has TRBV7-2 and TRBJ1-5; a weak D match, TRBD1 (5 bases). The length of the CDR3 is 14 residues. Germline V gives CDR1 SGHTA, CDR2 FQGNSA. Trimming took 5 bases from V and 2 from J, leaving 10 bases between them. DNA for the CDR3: TGTGCCAGCAGCACCCGCAGGGGCAATCAGCCCCAGCATTTT. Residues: CASSTRRGNQPQHF.

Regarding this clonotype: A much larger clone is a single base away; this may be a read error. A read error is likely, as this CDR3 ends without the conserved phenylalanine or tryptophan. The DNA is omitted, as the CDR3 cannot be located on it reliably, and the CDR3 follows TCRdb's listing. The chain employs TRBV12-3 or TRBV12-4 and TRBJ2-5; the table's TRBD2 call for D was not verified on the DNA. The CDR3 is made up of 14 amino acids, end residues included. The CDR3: CASSQTAGLAERYS.

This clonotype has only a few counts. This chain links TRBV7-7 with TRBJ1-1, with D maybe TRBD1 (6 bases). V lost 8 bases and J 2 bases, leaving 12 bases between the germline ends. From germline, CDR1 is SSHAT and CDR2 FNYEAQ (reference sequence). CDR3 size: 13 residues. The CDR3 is CASRTETNTEAFF. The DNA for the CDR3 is TGTGCCAGCCGGACAGAGACTAACACTGAAGCTTTCTTT.

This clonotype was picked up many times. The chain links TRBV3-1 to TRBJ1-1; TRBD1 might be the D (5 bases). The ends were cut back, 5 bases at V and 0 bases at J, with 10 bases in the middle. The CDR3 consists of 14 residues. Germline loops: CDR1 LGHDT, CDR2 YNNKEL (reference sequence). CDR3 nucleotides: TGTGCCAGCAGCAAGGGACTGTTGAACACTGAAGCTTTCTTT. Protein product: CASSKGLLNTEAFF.

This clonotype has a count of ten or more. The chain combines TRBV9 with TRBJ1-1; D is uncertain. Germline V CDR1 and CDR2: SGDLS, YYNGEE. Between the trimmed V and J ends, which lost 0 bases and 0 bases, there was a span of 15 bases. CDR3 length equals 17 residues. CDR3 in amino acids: CASSVAPGGGLNTEAFF. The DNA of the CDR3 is TGTGCCAGCAGCGTAGCTCCGGGTGGAGGTTTGAACACTGAAGCTTTCTTT.

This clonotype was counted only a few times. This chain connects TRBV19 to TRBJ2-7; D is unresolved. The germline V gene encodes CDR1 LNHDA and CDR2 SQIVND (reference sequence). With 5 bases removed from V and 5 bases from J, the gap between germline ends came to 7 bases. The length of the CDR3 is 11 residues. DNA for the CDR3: TGTGCCAGTAGTGATAGGAACGAGCAGTACTTC. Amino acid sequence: CASSDRNEQYF.

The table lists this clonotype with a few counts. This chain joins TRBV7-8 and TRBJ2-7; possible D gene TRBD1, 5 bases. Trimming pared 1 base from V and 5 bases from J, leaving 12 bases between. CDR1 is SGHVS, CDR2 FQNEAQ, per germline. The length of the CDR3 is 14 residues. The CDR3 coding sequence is TGTGCCAGCAGCTTAGTTAGGGGCATCCACGAGCAGTACTTC. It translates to CASSLVRGIHEQYF.

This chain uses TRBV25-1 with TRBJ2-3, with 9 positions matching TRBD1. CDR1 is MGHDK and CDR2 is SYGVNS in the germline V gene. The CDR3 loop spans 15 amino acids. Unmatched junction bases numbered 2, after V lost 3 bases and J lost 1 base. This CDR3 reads CASSDWTGGTDTQYF. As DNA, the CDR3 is TGTGCCAGCAGTGACTGGACAGGGGGCACAGATACGCAGTATTTT.

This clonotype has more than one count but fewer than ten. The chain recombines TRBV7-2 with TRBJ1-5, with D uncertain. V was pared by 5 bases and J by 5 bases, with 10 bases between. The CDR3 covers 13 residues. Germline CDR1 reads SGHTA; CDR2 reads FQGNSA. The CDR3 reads CASSPTFYQPQHF. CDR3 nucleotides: TGTGCCAGCAGCCCCACATTCTATCAGCCCCAGCATTTT.

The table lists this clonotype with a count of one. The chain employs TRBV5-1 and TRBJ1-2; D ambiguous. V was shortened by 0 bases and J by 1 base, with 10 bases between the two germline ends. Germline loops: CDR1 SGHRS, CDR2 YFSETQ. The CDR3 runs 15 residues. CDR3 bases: TGCGCCAGCAGCTTGGCTTCGGCCGATAACTATGGCTACACCTTC. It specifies CASSLASADNYGYTF.

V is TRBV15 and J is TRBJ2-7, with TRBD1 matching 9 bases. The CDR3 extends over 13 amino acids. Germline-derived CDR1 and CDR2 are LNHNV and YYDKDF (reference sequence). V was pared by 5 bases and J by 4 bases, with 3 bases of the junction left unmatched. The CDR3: CATSSGQGYEQYF. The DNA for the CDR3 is TGTGCCACCAGCTCTGGACAGGGGTACGAGCAGTACTTC.

In DNA, the CDR3 is TGTGCCAGCACCGACCCCGGGGGTAAAAGATACAATGAGCAGTTCTTC. This encodes CASTDPGGKRYNEQFF. The chain has TRBV6-5 and TRBJ2-1; TRBD2 might be the D (6 bases). The germline V gene encodes CDR1 MNHEY and CDR2 SVGAGI. The CDR3 is made up of 16 amino acids. The V and J ends lost 7 bases and 4 bases respectively, with 20 bases between them.

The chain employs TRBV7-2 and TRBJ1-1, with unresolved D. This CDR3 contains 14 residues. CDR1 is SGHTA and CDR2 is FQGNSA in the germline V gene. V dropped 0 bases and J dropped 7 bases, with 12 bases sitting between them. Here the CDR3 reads CASSLALGGYEAFF. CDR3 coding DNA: TGTGCCAGCAGCTTAGCTTTGGGCGGTTATGAAGCTTTCTTT. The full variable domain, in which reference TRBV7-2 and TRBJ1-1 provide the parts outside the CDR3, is GAGVSQSPSNKVTEKGKDVELRCDPISGHTALYWYRQSLGQGLEFLIYFQGNSAPDKSGLPSDRFSAERTGGSVSTLTIQRTQQEDSAVYLCASSLALGGYEAFFGQGTRLTVV.

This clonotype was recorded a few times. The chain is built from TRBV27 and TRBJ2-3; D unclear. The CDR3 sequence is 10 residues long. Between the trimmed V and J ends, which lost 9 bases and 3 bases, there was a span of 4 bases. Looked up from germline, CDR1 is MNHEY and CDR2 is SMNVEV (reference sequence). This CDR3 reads CARDTDTQYF. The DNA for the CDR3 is TGTGCCAGAGATACAGATACGCAGTATTTT.

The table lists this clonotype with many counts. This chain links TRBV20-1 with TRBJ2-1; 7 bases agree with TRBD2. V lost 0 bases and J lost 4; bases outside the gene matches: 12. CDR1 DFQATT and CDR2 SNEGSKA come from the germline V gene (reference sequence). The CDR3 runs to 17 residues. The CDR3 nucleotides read TGCAGTGCTAGAGATGTAAGGGGACCCGGGGGGTACAATGAGCAGTTCTTC. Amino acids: CSARDVRGPGGYNEQFF.

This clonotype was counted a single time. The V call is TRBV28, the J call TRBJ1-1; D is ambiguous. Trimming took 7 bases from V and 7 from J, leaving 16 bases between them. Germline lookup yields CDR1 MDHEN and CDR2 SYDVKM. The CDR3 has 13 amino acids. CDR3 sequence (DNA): TGTGCCAGCACCCTAGGCCCCTGGGGTGAAGCTTTCTTT. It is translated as CASTLGPWGEAFF.

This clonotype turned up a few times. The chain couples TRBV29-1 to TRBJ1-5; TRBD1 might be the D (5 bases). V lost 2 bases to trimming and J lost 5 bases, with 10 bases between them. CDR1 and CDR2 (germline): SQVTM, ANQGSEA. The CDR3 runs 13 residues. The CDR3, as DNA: TGCAGCGTTGAACCCGGAGGGGATCAGCCCCAGCATTTT. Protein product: CSVEPGGDQPQHF.